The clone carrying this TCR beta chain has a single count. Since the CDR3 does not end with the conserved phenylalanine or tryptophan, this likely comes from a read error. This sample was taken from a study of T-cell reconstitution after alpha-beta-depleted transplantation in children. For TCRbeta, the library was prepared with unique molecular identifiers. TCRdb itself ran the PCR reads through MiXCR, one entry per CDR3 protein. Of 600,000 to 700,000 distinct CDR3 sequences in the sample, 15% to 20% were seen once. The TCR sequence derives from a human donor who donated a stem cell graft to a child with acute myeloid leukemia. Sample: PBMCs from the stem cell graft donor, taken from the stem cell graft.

The CDR3 protein is CASSLVSSYNEQFV. The CDR3 DNA sequence: TGCGCCAGCAGCTTGGTCAGCTCCTACAATGAGCAGTTCGTC. This sequence joins TRBV5-1 and TRBJ2-1; D remains unclear. Germline V gives CDR1 SGHRS, CDR2 YFSETQ. The length of the CDR3 is 14 residues. Trimming shortened V by 0 bases and J by 0 bases, and 4 bases separated the two germline ends.